This is a list of T cell receptor beta chains from one sample in a study of PD-L1 blockade in urothelial cancer. Only in-frame clones appear in the TCRdb table, and some are missing; sequencing was by immunoSEQ multiplex PCR. The data show around 60,000 clones, around 81% seen once. Sequencing used PBMCs, obtained around atezolizumab (anti-PD-L1) treatment. Receptors were obtained from a man in his 70s with urothelial cancer. The CDR3 runs from the conserved cysteine through the conserved F or W. A D gene is named only where the DNA matches it firmly. Where a row states a size, it is once, few, many or the class of an expanded clone; other rows omit it.

.	TRBD2	TRBV9	TRBJ2-1	TGTGCCAGCAGCGTATTGGGCGGGAGGGCCTACAATGAGCAGTTCTTC	CASSVLGGRAYNEQFF
.	.	TRBV30	TRBJ2-3	TGTGCCTGGAGTGTTGATTCCGGAGGGCCAGATACGCAGTATTTT	CAWSVDSGGPDTQYF
.	.	TRBV4-1	TRBJ2-2	TGCGCCAGCAGCCAAGAAACAGGGCAAGTGGGGACCGGGGAGCTGTTTTTT	CASSQETGQVGTGELFF
.	.	TRBV30	TRBJ2-3	TGTGCCTGGAGTGTACAGCGCGGGGCTAGCACAGATACGCAGTATTTT	CAWSVQRGASTDTQYF
.	.	TRBV19	TRBJ1-4	TGTGCCAGTAGTATAGATCATAGCGGGGGCCGGGAAAAACTGTTTTTT	CASSIDHSGGREKLFF
.	.	TRBV6-5	TRBJ2-7	TGTGCCAGCAGTTCGCCTGGCTCTTTCGAGCAGTACTTC	CASSSPGSFEQYF
.	.	TRBV10-3	TRBJ1-1	TGTGCCATCAGCGAAAACCTCCGGGACACTGAAGCTTTCTTT	CAISENLRDTEAFF
once	.	TRBV7-9	TRBJ1-3	TGTGCCAGCAGCCCACCAGGACAGACCTCTGGAAACACCATATATTTT	CASSPPGQTSGNTIYF
.	TRBD2	TRBV10-3	TRBJ2-5	TGTGCCATCAGTGAGGGGACTAGCGGGGATCCTGTGCAAGAGACCCAGTACTTC	CAISEGTSGDPVQETQYF
.	.	TRBV19	TRBJ2-7	TGTGCCAGTAGTATGGGCCAGGGGGAGGCCTACGAGCAGTACTTC	CASSMGQGEAYEQYF
.	.	TRBV6-1	TRBJ2-3	TGTGCCAGCAGTGAAAATTTTTTATCGTCAGATACGCAGTATTTT	CASSENFLSSDTQYF
.	TRBD1	TRBV2	TRBJ2-5	TGTGCCAGCAGTAGGGGACAGGTACAAGAGACCCAGTACTTC	CASSRGQVQETQYF
once	.	TRBV18	TRBJ1-1	TGTGCCAGCTCACGGGAAGGGGGGAACACTGAAGCTTTCTTT	CASSREGGNTEAFF
.	.	TRBV6-6	TRBJ2-3	TGTGCCAGCAGCGCGAGGAGGGGCACAGATACGCAGTATTTT	CASSARRGTDTQYF
.	.	TRBV6-4	TRBJ1-5	TGTGCCAGCAGTGAGGTCAGGGTTGATCAGCCCCAGCATTTT	CASSEVRVDQPQHF
.	TRBD1	TRBV11-1	TRBJ2-5	TGTGCCAGCAGCCGGGACAGCCAAGAGACCCAGTACTTC	CASSRDSQETQYF
.	TRBD1	TRBV12-5	TRBJ1-2	TGTGCTAGTGCCAACCCGGACCAGGGGGTGAGCTACACCTTC	CASANPDQGVSYTF
.	TRBD1	TRBV4-1	TRBJ1-4	TGCGCCAGCAGCCGAGCCGGGACAGGGGCCTTAAATGAAAAACTGTTTTTT	CASSRAGTGALNEKLFF
.	.	TRBV18	TRBJ1-2	TGTGCCAGCTCACCCGCCGGGGGAAGAGGAGATGGCTACACCTTC	CASSPAGGRGDGYTF
few	TRBD1	TRBV6-6	TRBJ1-1	TGTGCCAGCACAAGGGACAGCTCCAACACTGAAGCTTTCTTT	CASTRDSSNTEAFF